This T cell receptor (beta chain) appears in the sequencing data of a study of T cells in Graves' hyperthyroidism and ophthalmopathy. This clonotype was detected a few times. The antigen is undetermined. Amplified TCR beta CDR3 regions derived from RNA transcripts. RT-PCR in the first round (using the HTBI primer set) targeted the TCR CDR3. MiXCR was run by TCRdb on the multiplex PCR reads, yielding one entry per CDR3 protein. Of 450,000 to 650,000 distinct CDR3 sequences in the sample, approximately 17% are singletons; the top ten hold around 17%. Uncontrolled infection, other autoimmune disease, pregnancy or lactation excluded patients. Germline V gives CDR1 MNHEY, CDR2 SMNVEV (reference sequence). Deletions cut 4 bases from V and 7 bases from J, with 16 bases between. The CDR3 loop spans 14 amino acids. The study, taken as a whole, reports: Blood samples included most of the expanded thyroid clonotypes exceeding 0.001.

The TCR originated in a young woman with Graves' ophthalmopathy. The chain has TRBV27 and TRBJ1-1, with D possibly TRBD1 on 6 matching bases. Material: blood. The CDR3, as DNA: TGTGCCAGCAGTTCAGAGGACAGTTTTAATGAAGCTTTCTTT. Residues: CASSSEDSFNEAFF.